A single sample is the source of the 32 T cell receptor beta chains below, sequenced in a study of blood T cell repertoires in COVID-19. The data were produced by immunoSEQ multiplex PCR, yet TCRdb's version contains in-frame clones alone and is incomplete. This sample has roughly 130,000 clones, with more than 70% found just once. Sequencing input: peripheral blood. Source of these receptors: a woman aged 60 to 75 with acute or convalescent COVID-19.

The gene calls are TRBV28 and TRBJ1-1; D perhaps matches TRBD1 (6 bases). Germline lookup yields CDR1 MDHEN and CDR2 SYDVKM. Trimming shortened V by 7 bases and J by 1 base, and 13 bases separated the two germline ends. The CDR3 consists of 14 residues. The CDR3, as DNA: TGTGCCAGCATTCCTCCAGGGGAGAACACTGAAGCTTTCTTT. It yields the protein CASIPPGENTEAFF.

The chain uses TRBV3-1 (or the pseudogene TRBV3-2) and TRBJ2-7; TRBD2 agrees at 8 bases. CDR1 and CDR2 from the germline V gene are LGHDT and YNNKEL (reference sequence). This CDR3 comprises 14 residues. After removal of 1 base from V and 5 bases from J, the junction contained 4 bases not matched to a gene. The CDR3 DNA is TGTGCCAGCAGCCAAGGACTAGCGACCAACGAGCAGTACTTC. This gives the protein CASSQGLATNEQYF.

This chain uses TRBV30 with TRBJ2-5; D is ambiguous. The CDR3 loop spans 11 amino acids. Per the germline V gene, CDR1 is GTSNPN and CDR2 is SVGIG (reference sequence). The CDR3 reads CGSQVRETQYF. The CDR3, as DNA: TGTGGAAGTCAGGTTAGGGAGACCCAGTACTTC.

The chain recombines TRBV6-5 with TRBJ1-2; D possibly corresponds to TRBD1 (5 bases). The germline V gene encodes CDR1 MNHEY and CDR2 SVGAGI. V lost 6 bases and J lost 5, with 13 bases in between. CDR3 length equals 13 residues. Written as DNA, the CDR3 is TGTGCCAGCAGGCAACTTGGGGGGTATGGCTACACCTTC. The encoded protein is CASRQLGGYGYTF.

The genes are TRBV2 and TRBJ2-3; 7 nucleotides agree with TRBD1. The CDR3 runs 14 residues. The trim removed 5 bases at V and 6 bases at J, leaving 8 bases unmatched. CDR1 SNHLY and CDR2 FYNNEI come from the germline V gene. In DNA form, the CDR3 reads TGTGCCAGCAGTCTGACAGGGCAATTGGATACGCAGTATTTT. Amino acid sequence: CASSLTGQLDTQYF.

CDR3 in amino acids: CATSDPHRARVNTEAFF. In DNA, the CDR3 is TGTGCCACCAGTGACCCGCACAGGGCGAGGGTGAACACTGAAGCTTTCTTT. This chain joins TRBV24-1 and TRBJ1-1; D perhaps matches TRBD1 (6 bases). This CDR3 spans 17 amino acids. The germline V and J ends were trimmed by 4 bases and 0 bases, with 17 bases remaining between them. CDR1 is KGHDR, CDR2 SFDVKD, per germline.

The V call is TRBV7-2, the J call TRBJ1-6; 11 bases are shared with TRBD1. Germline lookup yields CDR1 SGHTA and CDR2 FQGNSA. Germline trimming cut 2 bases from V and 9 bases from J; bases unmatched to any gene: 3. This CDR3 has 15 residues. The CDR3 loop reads CASSLRTGGISPLHF. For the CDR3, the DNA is TGTGCCAGCAGCTTAAGGACAGGGGGCATTTCACCCCTCCACTTT.

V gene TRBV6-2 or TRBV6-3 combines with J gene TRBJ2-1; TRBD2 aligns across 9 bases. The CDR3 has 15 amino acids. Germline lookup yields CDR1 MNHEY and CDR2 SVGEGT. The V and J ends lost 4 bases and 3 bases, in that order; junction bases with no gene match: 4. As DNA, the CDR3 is TGTGCCAGCAGTTTAGCGGGAGTTGTCTACAATGAGCAGTTCTTC. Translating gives CASSLAGVVYNEQFF.

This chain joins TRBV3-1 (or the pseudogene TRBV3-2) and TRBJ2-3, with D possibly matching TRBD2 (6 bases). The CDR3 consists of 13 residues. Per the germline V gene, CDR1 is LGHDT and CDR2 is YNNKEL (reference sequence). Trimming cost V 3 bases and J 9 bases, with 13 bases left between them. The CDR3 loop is CASSQRGAGTQYF. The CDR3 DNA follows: TGTGCCAGCAGCCAGCGGGGCGCGGGGACGCAGTATTTT.

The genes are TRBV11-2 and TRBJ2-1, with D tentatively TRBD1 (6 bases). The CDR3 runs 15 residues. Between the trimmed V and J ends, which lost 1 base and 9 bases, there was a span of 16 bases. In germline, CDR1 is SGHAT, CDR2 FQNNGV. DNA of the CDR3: TGTGCCAGCAGCTTAGCCCTGGACAGAATCGGTGAGCAGTTCTTC. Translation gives CASSLALDRIGEQFF.

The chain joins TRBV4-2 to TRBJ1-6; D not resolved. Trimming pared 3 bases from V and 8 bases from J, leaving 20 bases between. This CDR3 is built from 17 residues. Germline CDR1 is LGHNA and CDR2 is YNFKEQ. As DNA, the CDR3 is TGTGCCAGCAGCCAGCGCACTGGGTGGGCAAAAGATTCACCCCTCCACTTT. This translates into CASSQRTGWAKDSPLHF.

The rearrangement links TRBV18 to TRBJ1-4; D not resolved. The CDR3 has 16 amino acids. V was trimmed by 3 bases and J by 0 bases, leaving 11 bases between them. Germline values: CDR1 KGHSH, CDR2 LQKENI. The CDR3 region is CASSPRNRATNEKLFF. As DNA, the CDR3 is TGTGCCAGCTCACCTAGGAACAGAGCAACTAATGAAAAACTGTTTTTT.

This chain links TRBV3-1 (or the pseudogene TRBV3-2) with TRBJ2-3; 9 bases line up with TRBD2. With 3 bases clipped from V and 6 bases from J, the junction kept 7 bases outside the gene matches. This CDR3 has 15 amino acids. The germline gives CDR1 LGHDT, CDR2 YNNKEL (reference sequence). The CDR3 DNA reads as TGTGCCAGCAGCCAGATGGCGGGAGGGGAGGATACGCAGTATTTT. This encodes CASSQMAGGEDTQYF.

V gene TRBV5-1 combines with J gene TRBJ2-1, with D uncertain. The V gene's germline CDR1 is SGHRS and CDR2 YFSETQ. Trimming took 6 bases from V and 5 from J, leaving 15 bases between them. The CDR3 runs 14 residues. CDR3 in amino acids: CASTTGGRHNEQFF. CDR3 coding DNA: TGCGCCAGCACGACTGGCGGCCGCCACAATGAGCAGTTCTTC.

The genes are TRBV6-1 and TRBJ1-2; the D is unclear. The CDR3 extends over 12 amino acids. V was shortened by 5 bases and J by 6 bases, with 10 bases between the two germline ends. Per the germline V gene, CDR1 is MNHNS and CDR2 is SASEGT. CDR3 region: CASSPTADGYTF. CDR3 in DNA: TGTGCCAGCAGTCCAACAGCTGATGGCTACACCTTC.

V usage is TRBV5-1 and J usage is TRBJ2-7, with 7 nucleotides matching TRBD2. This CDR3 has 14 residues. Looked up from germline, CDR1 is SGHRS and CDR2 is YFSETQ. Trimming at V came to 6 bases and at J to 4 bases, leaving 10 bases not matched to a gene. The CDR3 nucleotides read TGCGCCAGCAATGTGGGAGGGGCCGCGTACGAGCAGTACTTC. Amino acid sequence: CASNVGGAAYEQYF.

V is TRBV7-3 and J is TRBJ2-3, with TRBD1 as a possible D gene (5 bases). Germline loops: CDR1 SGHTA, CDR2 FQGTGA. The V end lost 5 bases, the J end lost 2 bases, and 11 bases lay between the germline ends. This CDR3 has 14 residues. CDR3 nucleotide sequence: TGTGCCAGCAGCCAAGGACACCTCACAGATACGCAGTATTTT. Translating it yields CASSQGHLTDTQYF.

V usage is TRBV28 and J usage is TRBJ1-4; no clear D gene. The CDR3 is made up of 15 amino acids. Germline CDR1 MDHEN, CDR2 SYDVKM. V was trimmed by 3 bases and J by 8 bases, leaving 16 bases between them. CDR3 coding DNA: TGTGCCAGCAGTTTGGGCGGGGTACGTCGAGAAAAACTGTTTTTT. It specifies CASSLGGVRREKLFF.

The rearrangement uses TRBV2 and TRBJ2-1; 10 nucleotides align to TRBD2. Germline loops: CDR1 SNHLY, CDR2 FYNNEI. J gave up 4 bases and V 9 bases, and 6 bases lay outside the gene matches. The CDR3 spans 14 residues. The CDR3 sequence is CASFLAGAYNEQFF. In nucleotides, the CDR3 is TGTGCCAGTTTTCTAGCGGGAGCATACAATGAGCAGTTCTTC.

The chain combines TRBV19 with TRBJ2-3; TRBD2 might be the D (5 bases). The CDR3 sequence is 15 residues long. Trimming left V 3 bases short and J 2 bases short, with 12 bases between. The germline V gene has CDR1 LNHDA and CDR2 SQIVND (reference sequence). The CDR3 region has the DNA TGTGCCAGTAGTATTTCGGCGGGCTTCACAGATACGCAGTATTTT. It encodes CASSISAGFTDTQYF.

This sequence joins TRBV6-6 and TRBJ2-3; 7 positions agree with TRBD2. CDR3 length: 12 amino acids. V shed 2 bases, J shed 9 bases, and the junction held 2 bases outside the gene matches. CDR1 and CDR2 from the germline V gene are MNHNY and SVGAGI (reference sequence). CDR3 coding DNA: TGTGCCAGCAGTTACCAAGCGGGGACGCAGTATTTT. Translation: CASSYQAGTQYF.

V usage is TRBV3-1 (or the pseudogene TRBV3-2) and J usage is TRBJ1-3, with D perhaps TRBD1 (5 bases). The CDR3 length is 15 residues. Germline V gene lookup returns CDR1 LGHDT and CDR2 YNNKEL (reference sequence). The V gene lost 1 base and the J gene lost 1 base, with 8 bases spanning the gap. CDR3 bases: TGTGCCAGCAGCCAAGTCGACAGTTCTGGAAACACCATATATTTT. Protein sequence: CASSQVDSSGNTIYF.

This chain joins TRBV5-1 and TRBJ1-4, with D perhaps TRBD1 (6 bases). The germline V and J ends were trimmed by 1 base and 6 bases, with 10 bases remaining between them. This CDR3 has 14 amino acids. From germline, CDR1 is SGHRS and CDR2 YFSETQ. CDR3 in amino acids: CASSLMAGDEKLFF. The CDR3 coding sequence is TGCGCCAGCAGCTTGATGGCAGGGGATGAAAAACTGTTTTTT.

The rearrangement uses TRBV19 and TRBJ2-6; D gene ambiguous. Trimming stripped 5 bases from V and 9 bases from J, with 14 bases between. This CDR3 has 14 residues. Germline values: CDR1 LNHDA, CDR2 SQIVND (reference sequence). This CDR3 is CASSPGQLRNVLTF. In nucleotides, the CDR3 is TGTGCCAGTAGTCCTGGGCAGTTACGCAACGTCCTGACTTTC.

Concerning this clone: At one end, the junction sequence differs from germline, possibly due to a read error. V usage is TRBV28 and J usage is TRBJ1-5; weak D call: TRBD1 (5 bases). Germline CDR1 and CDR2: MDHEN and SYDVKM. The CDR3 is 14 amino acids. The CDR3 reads CASSLTGANQPQHF. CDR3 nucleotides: TGTGCCAGCAGTTTAACAGGAGCCAATCAACCCCAGCATTTT.

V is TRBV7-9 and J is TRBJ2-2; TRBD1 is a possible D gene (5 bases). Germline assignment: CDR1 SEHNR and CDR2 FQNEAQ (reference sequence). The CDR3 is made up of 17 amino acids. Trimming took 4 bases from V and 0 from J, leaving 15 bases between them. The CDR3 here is CASSYPDSFTNTGELFF. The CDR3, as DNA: TGTGCCAGCAGCTATCCCGACAGTTTTACGAACACCGGGGAGCTGTTTTTT.

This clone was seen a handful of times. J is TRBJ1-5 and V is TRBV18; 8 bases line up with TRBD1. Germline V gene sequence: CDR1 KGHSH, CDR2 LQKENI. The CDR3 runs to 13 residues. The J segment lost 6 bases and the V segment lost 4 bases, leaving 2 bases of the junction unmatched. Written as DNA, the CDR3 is TGTGCCAGCTCACGACAGGGGAGTCAGCCCCAGCATTTT. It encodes CASSRQGSQPQHF.

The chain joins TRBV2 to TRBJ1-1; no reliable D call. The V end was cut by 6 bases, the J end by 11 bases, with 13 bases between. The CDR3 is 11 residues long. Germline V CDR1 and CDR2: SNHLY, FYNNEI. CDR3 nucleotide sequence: TGTGCCAGCAGCCCCCCCGGAGAGGCTTTCTTT. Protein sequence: CASSPPGEAFF.

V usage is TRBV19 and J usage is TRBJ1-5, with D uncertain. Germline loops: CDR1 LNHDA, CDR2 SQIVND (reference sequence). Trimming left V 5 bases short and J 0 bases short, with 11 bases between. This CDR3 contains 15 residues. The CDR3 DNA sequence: TGTGCCAGTAGTTCACAGACGAATAGCAATCAGCCCCAGCATTTT. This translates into CASSSQTNSNQPQHF. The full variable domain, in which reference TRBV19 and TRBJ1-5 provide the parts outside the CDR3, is DGGITQSPKYLFRKEGQNVTLSCEQNLNHDAMYWYRQDPGQGLRLIYYSQIVNDFQKGDIAEGYSVSREKKESFPLTVTSAQKNPTAFYLCASSSQTNSNQPQHFGDGTRLSIL.

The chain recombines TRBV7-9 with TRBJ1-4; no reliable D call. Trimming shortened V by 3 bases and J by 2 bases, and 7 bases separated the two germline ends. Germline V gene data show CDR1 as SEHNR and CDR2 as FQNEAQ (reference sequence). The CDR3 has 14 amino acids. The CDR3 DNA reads TGTGCCAGCAGCTTTGAACAGACTAATGAAAAACTGTTTTTT. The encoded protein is CASSFEQTNEKLFF.

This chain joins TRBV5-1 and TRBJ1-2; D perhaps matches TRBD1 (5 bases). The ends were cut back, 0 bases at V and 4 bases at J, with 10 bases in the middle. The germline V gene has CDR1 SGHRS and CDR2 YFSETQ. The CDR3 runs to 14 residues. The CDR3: CASSLADGAYGYTF. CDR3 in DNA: TGCGCCAGCAGCTTGGCCGATGGGGCCTATGGCTACACCTTC.

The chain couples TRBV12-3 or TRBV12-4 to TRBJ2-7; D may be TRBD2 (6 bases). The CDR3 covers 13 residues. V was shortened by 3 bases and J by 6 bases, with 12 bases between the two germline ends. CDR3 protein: CASSFGQGGEQYV. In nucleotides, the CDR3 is TGTGCCAGCAGTTTTGGGCAGGGAGGCGAGCAGTACGTC.